This T cell receptor (beta chain) appears in the sequencing data of a study of shared clonotypes between healthy human individuals. Naive CD45RA+ and memory CD45RA-negative subsets were split from CD4+ cells. Trimming removed 3 bases at V and 6 bases at J, with 11 bases between. Germline lookup yields CDR1 MGHRA and CDR2 YSYEKL. This CDR3 region has 13 residues. The authors distributed each subset's genomic DNA evenly over several immunoSEQ plates. Sequenced by immunoSEQ multiplex PCR; TCRdb stores in-frame clones only, minus some. The sample lists approximately 2.5 million clones; 93% were seen once.

The sequence came from a man between 18 and 29 years old in good health. Some clones in this sample may be carry-over from other donors' samples. This chain links TRBV4-1 with TRBJ1-2; the D gene is possibly TRBD1 (6 bases). Input material: naive CD4+ T cells from PBMCs. The subset: CD45RA+ positively selected. The CDR3 is CASSHDRTDGYTF. The CDR3 DNA sequence: TGCGCCAGCAGCCATGACCGGACAGATGGCTACACCTTC.